This TCR beta chain was identified during a study of blood T cell repertoires in COVID-19. This clone has only one observation. The method was immunoSEQ multiplex PCR; TCRdb's version includes in-frame clones alone and lacks a portion of them. The table lists around 70,000 clones, 70% to 80% of them singletons. This receptor was obtained from a man between 65 and 80 years old with acute or convalescent COVID-19. The source material was peripheral blood.

CDR3 coding DNA: TGTGCCAGCACTGCACCCAGGACAGGGATAAATTCACCCCTCCACTTT. As protein: CASTAPRTGINSPLHF. This chain joins TRBV28 and TRBJ1-6; 8 bases align to TRBD1. The CDR3 runs 16 residues. Germline trimming cut 7 bases from V and 7 bases from J; bases unmatched to any gene: 12. Germline CDR1 and CDR2: MDHEN and SYDVKM.